Described below is a single T cell receptor beta chain sequence and its context. Its antigen is still unknown. Per the germline V gene, CDR1 is LGHNA and CDR2 is YNFKEQ. The CDR3 loop spans 13 amino acids. The V and J ends lost 0 bases and 6 bases respectively, with 9 bases between them. The sample belongs to a study of identical twins. Findings and caveats of the study: Invariant MAIT and iNKT cells may have partly biased zero-insertion analyses.

A universal primer site was added by template switching, and unique molecular identifiers were carried by the cDNA. TCRdb processed the 5' RACE reads anew with MiXCR; each CDR3 protein has one entry. The sample contains 500,000 or so distinct CDR3 sequences, roughly 21% of which appear only once. The same data also contributed to another study, on T cells expressing NK-cell markers. That publication notes: Sorted CD3+CD56-NKG2C+, CD3+CD56+NKG2C- and CD3+CD56+NKG2C+ T cells were the source of the TCR beta repertoires. Seven of the eight sequenced donors were classified as HCMV-seropositive, and one was classified as seronegative.

The V gene is TRBV4-2, the J gene TRBJ2-7; D call uncertain. Sequenced: CD4+ T cells sorted from blood. This sequence was found in a young woman in good health. CDR3 bases: TGTGCCAGCAGCCAAGACTCCCGTCTCGAGCAGTACTTC. This gives the protein CASSQDSRLEQYF.